What follows describes a single TCR beta chain. The antigen is not known. TCRdb re-called the RT-PCR reads with MiXCR, one entry per CDR3 protein. This table has around 490,000 distinct CDR3 sequences, 6.5% to 8% appearing once. This sample is part of a study of response to subunit inactivated influenza vaccine. Overall study findings and caveats: Each seasonal influenza vaccination, the authors suggested, recruits few new T cells.

The V end lost 7 bases, the J end lost 0 bases, and 16 bases lay between the germline ends. Germline CDR1 reads SNHLY; CDR2 reads FYNNEI. The CDR3 extends over 16 amino acids. This receptor was obtained from a man aged 50 to 69 who received an inactivated influenza vaccine. This sample comprised PBMCs from blood, obtained less than 30 months after vaccination. This rearrangement joins TRBV2 to TRBJ1-3; maybe TRBD1 (5 bases). In DNA, the CDR3 is TGTGCCAGCACTTGGGGGGTTCCTAGCTCTGGAAACACCATATATTTT. Translated, it gives CASTWGVPSSGNTIYF.